The 31 T cell receptor beta chains below were found in one sample sequenced in a study of shared clonotypes between healthy human individuals. Some clones are missing from TCRdb's copy, which holds only in-frame ones; the method was immunoSEQ multiplex PCR. The table has 760,000 or so clones, just over 95% seen once. CD8 cells classed as naive were CD45RO-negative and positively selected for CCR7, excluding terminally differentiated effector memory CD45RA+ cells. The material sequenced was naive CD8+ T cells sorted from blood. These receptor sequences come from a man aged 25-45 years in good health.

This rearrangement joins TRBV6-1 to TRBJ2-1, with D possibly matching TRBD1 (5 bases). Germline V lookup: CDR1 MNHNS, CDR2 SASEGT. The CDR3 extends over 12 amino acids. Trimming pared 3 bases from V and 5 bases from J, leaving 5 bases between. The CDR3 reads CASSDRDNEQFF. CDR3 DNA: TGTGCCAGCAGTGACAGGGACAATGAGCAGTTCTTC.

J is TRBJ2-5 and V is TRBV4-1, with D unresolved. Germline assignment: CDR1 MGHRA and CDR2 YSYEKL. Trimming removed 0 bases at V and 2 bases at J, with 10 bases between. The CDR3 consists of 15 residues. The CDR3 region is CASSQDRVGQETQYF. CDR3 DNA sequence: TGCGCCAGCAGCCAAGATCGGGTAGGGCAAGAGACCCAGTACTTC.

The chain combines TRBV6-4 with TRBJ2-7, with D perhaps matching TRBD2 (6 bases). The CDR3 extends over 17 amino acids. Per germline, CDR1 MRHNA and CDR2 SNTAGT. Trimming removed 6 bases at V and 6 bases at J, with 27 bases between. The CDR3 region is CASSFQVTGLQPGEQYF. The CDR3 nucleotides are TGTGCCAGCAGCTTCCAGGTAACGGGACTCCAGCCTGGCGAGCAGTACTTC.

J is TRBJ2-7 and V is TRBV4-1; 7 nucleotides line up with TRBD2. CDR1 and CDR2 (germline): MGHRA, YSYEKL. The CDR3 runs 13 residues. V was clipped by 6 bases and J by 4 bases; unmatched bases: 6. CDR3 in DNA: TGCGCCAGCAGAGGCGGGAGTAGGTACGAGCAGTACTTC. Protein product: CASRGGSRYEQYF.

The V gene is TRBV28, the J gene TRBJ2-2; the match to TRBD2 covers 9 bases. V lost 6 bases to trimming and J lost 6 bases; unmatched junction nucleotides: 8. This CDR3 has 15 amino acids. CDR1 is MDHEN, CDR2 SYDVKM, per germline. The CDR3 region is CASRSGTSFAGELFF. Written as DNA, the CDR3 is TGTGCCAGCAGGTCCGGGACTAGCTTCGCCGGGGAGCTGTTTTTT.

The genes are TRBV29-1 and TRBJ1-4; D gene unclear. V dropped 0 bases and J dropped 13 bases, with 12 bases sitting between them. The CDR3 spans 12 residues. CDR1 is SQVTM and CDR2 is ANQGSEA in the germline V gene. CDR3 DNA sequence: TGCAGCGTTGAAGACCTCAACGAGGGACTGTTTTTT. This codes for CSVEDLNEGLFF. Together with reference TRBV29-1 and TRBJ1-4, the CDR3 gives the full variable domain: SAVISQKPSRDICQRGTSLTIQCQVDSQVTMMFWYRQQPGQSLTLIATANQGSEATYESGFVIDKFPISRPNLTFSTLTVSNMSPEDSSIYLCSVEDLNEGLFFGSGTQLSVL.

The rearrangement links TRBV5-6 to TRBJ2-1; D ambiguous. CDR1 and CDR2 from the germline V gene are SGHDT and YYEEEE. CDR3 length: 12 amino acids. V was cut by 4 bases and J by 5 bases, with 7 bases left in between. The CDR3 loop is CASSSQDNEQFF. DNA of the CDR3: TGTGCCAGCAGCAGCCAGGACAATGAGCAGTTCTTC.

To note about this clone: Within the sample, other DNA sequences also encode this same CDR3. The chain joins TRBV28 to TRBJ2-7; no definite D call. Germline V gene sequence: CDR1 MDHEN, CDR2 SYDVKM. CDR3 length equals 12 residues. The V end lost 6 bases, the J end lost 2 bases, and 8 bases lay between the germline ends. DNA of the CDR3: TGTGCCAGCAGCCTAAGCACCTACGAGCAGTACTTC. Translated: CASSLSTYEQYF.

Only a few counts were recorded for this clone. Other DNA sequences in the sample encode the same CDR3. This sequence joins TRBV9 and TRBJ2-7; TRBD1 agrees at 9 bases. The CDR3 loop spans 14 amino acids. V lost 0 bases and J lost 3; bases outside the gene matches: 1. Per germline, CDR1 SGDLS and CDR2 YYNGEE. For the CDR3, the DNA is TGTGCCAGCAGCGTAGGGACAGGGGTCTACGAGCAGTACTTC. It encodes CASSVGTGVYEQYF.

Here the CDR3 DNA reads TGTGCCAGCAGCGGCGGGACACCTAACTACAATGAGCAGTTCTTC. Its translation is CASSGGTPNYNEQFF. The rearrangement joins TRBV9 to TRBJ2-1, with D perhaps TRBD1 or TRBD2 (6 bases each). CDR3 length equals 15 residues. The germline V gene encodes CDR1 SGDLS and CDR2 YYNGEE. The V end was cut by 3 bases, the J end by 3 bases, with 13 bases between.

The rearrangement joins TRBV28 to TRBJ2-7, with no clear D. V was pared by 8 bases and J by 0 bases, with 5 bases between. The CDR3 has 11 residues. Germline loops: CDR1 MDHEN, CDR2 SYDVKM. The CDR3 region is CASGPSYEQYF. The CDR3, as DNA: TGTGCCAGCGGCCCCTCCTACGAGCAGTACTTC.

The rearrangement joins TRBV4-2 to TRBJ2-3; the D is unclear. The V end lost 1 base, the J end lost 0 bases, and 11 bases lay between the germline ends. This CDR3 has 16 amino acids. In germline, CDR1 is LGHNA, CDR2 YNFKEQ. The CDR3 DNA follows: TGTGCCAGCAGCCAAGCGGTTTTAGCTAGCACAGATACGCAGTATTTT. Its translation is CASSQAVLASTDTQYF.

This chain joins TRBV30 and TRBJ1-3; D not resolved. Germline CDR1 is GTSNPN and CDR2 is SVGIG (reference sequence). Trimming took 0 bases from V and 4 from J, leaving 4 bases between them. The length of the CDR3 is 12 residues. In nucleotides, the CDR3 is TGTGCCTGGAGTGTTTTCGGAAACACCATATATTTT. Translating it yields CAWSVFGNTIYF.

This chain uses TRBV4-1 with TRBJ2-5, with 10 positions matching TRBD1. Germline loops: CDR1 MGHRA, CDR2 YSYEKL. Trimming at V came to 3 bases and at J to 5 bases, leaving 6 bases not matched to a gene. The CDR3 totals 15 residues. The CDR3 coding sequence is TGCGCCAGCAGCCAGGCCGGGACAGGGGATGAGACCCAGTACTTC. It yields the protein CASSQAGTGDETQYF.

Of note for this clone: This sample also contains other DNA sequences that code for the same CDR3. V usage is TRBV9 and J usage is TRBJ2-1; D is unclear. Germline V CDR1 and CDR2: SGDLS, YYNGEE. V was pared by 0 bases and J by 4 bases, with 8 bases between. The CDR3 has 14 residues. The DNA of the CDR3 is TGTGCCAGCAGCGTAGACGGAAGTTACAATGAGCAGTTCTTC. It translates to CASSVDGSYNEQFF.

The chain combines TRBV27 with TRBJ1-5, with a possible D match to TRBD1 (6 bases). The length of the CDR3 is 14 residues. The V and J ends lost 5 bases and 3 bases respectively, with 11 bases between them. Germline V CDR1 and CDR2: MNHEY, SMNVEV (reference sequence). This CDR3 is CASSPGQINQPQHF. In nucleotides, the CDR3 is TGTGCCAGCAGTCCAGGACAGATCAATCAGCCCCAGCATTTT.

The chain recombines TRBV5-1 with TRBJ1-1; D is uncertain. Germline V gene lookup returns CDR1 SGHRS and CDR2 YFSETQ. This CDR3 contains 16 residues. V was shortened by 0 bases and J by 3 bases, with 15 bases between the two germline ends. CDR3 in amino acids: CASSLVIPGGDTEAFF. CDR3 coding DNA: TGCGCCAGCAGCTTGGTTATCCCGGGTGGGGACACTGAAGCTTTCTTT.

The table lists this clone with a count of one. The gene calls are TRBV7-9 and TRBJ1-2; possible D gene TRBD1, 6 bases. Germline CDR1 SEHNR, CDR2 FQNEAQ (reference sequence). V was cut by 5 bases and J by 6 bases, with 19 bases left in between. There are 15 residues in the CDR3. CDR3 amino acids: CASSQNNRDLDGYTF. DNA of the CDR3: TGTGCCAGCAGCCAAAACAACAGGGATTTGGATGGCTACACCTTC.

V gene TRBV19 combines with J gene TRBJ2-2, with 8 bases that match TRBD2. The germline CDR1 and CDR2 sequences are LNHDA and SQIVND (reference sequence). J lost 0 bases, V lost 7 bases, and 7 bases had no gene match. The CDR3 has 16 amino acids. This CDR3 is CASTASGSPNTGELFF. CDR3 DNA: TGTGCCAGTACGGCCAGCGGGAGCCCGAACACCGGGGAGCTGTTTTTT.

The chain employs TRBV15 and TRBJ1-1; no reliable D call. This CDR3 is built from 16 residues. Germline CDR1 and CDR2: LNHNV and YYDKDF (reference sequence). V lost 4 bases to trimming and J lost 1 base, with 16 bases between them. This CDR3 reads CATSTPARVSNTEAFF. As DNA, the CDR3 is TGTGCCACCAGCACGCCAGCGCGGGTGTCGAACACTGAAGCTTTCTTT.

The chain joins TRBV28 to TRBJ1-1; D is unclear. The V end lost 3 bases, the J end lost 0 bases, and 23 bases lay between the germline ends. In germline, CDR1 is MDHEN, CDR2 SYDVKM. This CDR3 has 19 amino acids. CDR3 sequence: CASSFGGSWAGGLNTEAFF. The CDR3 bases are TGTGCCAGCAGTTTTGGTGGCTCGTGGGCCGGCGGATTGAACACTGAAGCTTTCTTT.

Concerning this clone itself: Other DNA sequences in this sample translate to the same CDR3. The chain's CDR3 is CASSLSAVYEQYF. The CDR3 DNA is TGTGCCAGCAGTTTATCGGCCGTCTACGAGCAGTACTTC. V gene TRBV27 combines with J gene TRBJ2-7; D is uncertain. This CDR3 has 13 amino acids. Germline V gene lookup returns CDR1 MNHEY and CDR2 SMNVEV (reference sequence). The V gene lost 0 bases and the J gene lost 3 bases, with 6 bases spanning the gap.

This clone was detected once. This chain uses TRBV7-9 with TRBJ2-7, with 8 bases fitting TRBD2. CDR1 and CDR2 from the germline V gene are SEHNR and FQNEAQ (reference sequence). The CDR3 extends over 15 amino acids. V gave up 5 bases and J gave up 6 bases; unmatched junction bases: 12. The CDR3 sequence is CASSRTSGLYVEQYF. CDR3 in DNA: TGTGCCAGCAGCCGCACTAGCGGATTGTACGTCGAGCAGTACTTC.

This rearrangement joins TRBV4-3 to TRBJ2-7, with D possibly being TRBD2 (5 bases). CDR3 size: 15 residues. Germline assignment: CDR1 LGHNA and CDR2 YSLEER. V was pared by 4 bases and J by 2 bases, with 15 bases between. The CDR3 DNA is TGCGCCAGCAGCCTCTTTGCCCGGGGTCCCTACGAGCAGTACTTC. Translation: CASSLFARGPYEQYF.

The chain carries TRBV4-3 and TRBJ2-7, with 13 bases fitting TRBD2. V shed 0 bases, J shed 5 bases, and the junction held 1 base outside the gene matches. There are 15 residues in the CDR3. The germline V gene has CDR1 LGHNA and CDR2 YSLEER. The CDR3 loop is CASSQEGLAGHEQYF. CDR3 in DNA: TGCGCCAGCAGCCAAGAGGGACTAGCGGGACACGAGCAGTACTTC.

The genes are TRBV25-1 and TRBJ2-1; the match to TRBD2 covers 10 bases. Germline V lookup: CDR1 MGHDK, CDR2 SYGVNS. V was clipped by 7 bases and J by 8 bases; unmatched bases: 11. The CDR3 runs to 15 residues. The CDR3 nucleotides read TGTGCCAGCACCCCAAGGTCTAGCGGGAGAGATGAGCAGTTCTTC. This translates into CASTPRSSGRDEQFF.

The chain's CDR3 is CASSLDRSDTETQYF. DNA of the CDR3: TGTGCCAGCAGCTTAGATAGGTCCGATACGGAGACCCAGTACTTC. The gene calls are TRBV7-9 and TRBJ2-5; D is unclear. The CDR3 loop spans 15 amino acids. Germline CDR1 reads SEHNR; CDR2 reads FQNEAQ (reference sequence). V was cut by 1 base and J by 5 bases, with 14 bases left in between.

This rearrangement joins TRBV7-3 to TRBJ2-5; TRBD2 matches at 12 bases. Germline CDR1 and CDR2: SGHTA and FQGTGA. The CDR3 sequence is 15 residues long. After removal of 4 bases from V and 2 bases from J, the junction contained 2 bases not matched to a gene. For the CDR3, the DNA is TGTGCCAGCAGCTCCGGACTAGCGGGACAAGAGACCCAGTACTTC. Its translation is CASSSGLAGQETQYF.

V is TRBV28 and J is TRBJ2-7; D call uncertain. Germline V gene data show CDR1 as MDHEN and CDR2 as SYDVKM. V was shortened by 1 base and J by 4 bases, with 17 bases between the two germline ends. CDR3 length: 16 amino acids. The CDR3 nucleotides are TGTGCCAGCAGTTTATCGGATGTCCAGTGGGGTTACGAGCAGTACTTC. This gives the protein CASSLSDVQWGYEQYF.

This chain uses TRBV29-1 with TRBJ2-5; D is possibly TRBD2 (6 bases). The CDR3 has 15 amino acids. Germline values: CDR1 SQVTM, CDR2 ANQGSEA. The V and J ends lost 0 bases and 2 bases respectively, with 13 bases between them. CDR3 sequence reads: CSVEDLGLKQETQYF. For the CDR3, the DNA is TGCAGCGTTGAAGATCTAGGACTAAAACAAGAGACCCAGTACTTC.

This chain uses TRBV19 with TRBJ2-7, with TRBD2 identical over 9 bases. Looked up from germline, CDR1 is LNHDA and CDR2 is SQIVND (reference sequence). The junction had 5 bases not matched to a gene; V was cut back by 5 bases and J by 3 bases. This CDR3 has 14 amino acids. As DNA, the CDR3 is TGTGCCAGTAGTGTTGGACTAGCGCTCTACGAGCAGTACTTC. Amino acids: CASSVGLALYEQYF.